The subject of this entry is one T cell receptor (beta chain). The antigen is unknown. Germline V lookup: CDR1 SNHLY, CDR2 FYNNEI. Trimming left V 9 bases short and J 7 bases short, with 12 bases between. The CDR3 has 11 amino acids. The sample belongs to a study of cytomegalovirus exposure and HLA in healthy donors. Overall study results and limits: In vitro experiments confirmed that a few CMV-associated chains were specific for CMV antigens. Serostatus for CMV was the only available immune exposure information.

PCR employed 60 Vbeta and 13 Jbeta primers. The protocol was immunoSEQ multiplex PCR, while the TCRdb copy is restricted to in-frame clones and leaves out a portion. Counted here are under 250,000 clones, over 65% occurring once; the ten biggest clones make up 1% to 1.5%. V and J are TRBV2 and TRBJ1-2; perhaps TRBD1 as D (6 bases). The sequence came from a human donor in good health. Sequencing input: PBMCs. The CDR3 sequence: CARRDTSGYTF. CDR3 nucleotides: TGTGCCAGACGGGACACTTCTGGCTACACCTTC. The complete variable domain, with remaining parts taken from reference TRBV2 and TRBJ1-2, reads EPEVTQTPSHQVTQMGQEVILRCVPISNHLYFYWYRQILGQKVEFLVSFYNNEISEKSEIFDDQFSVERPDGSNFTLKIRSTKLEDSAMYFCARRDTSGYTFGSGTRLTVV.